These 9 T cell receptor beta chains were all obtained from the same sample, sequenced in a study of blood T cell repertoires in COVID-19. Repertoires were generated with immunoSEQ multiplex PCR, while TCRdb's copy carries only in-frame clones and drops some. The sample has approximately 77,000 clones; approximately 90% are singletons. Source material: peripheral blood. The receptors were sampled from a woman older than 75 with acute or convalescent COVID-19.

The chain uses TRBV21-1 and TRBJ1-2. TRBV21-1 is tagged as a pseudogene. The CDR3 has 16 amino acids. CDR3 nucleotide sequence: TGTGCCAGCCCCCTTTTCAGGAGGGGCGCGGACTATGGCTACACCTTC. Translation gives CASPLFRRGADYGYTF.

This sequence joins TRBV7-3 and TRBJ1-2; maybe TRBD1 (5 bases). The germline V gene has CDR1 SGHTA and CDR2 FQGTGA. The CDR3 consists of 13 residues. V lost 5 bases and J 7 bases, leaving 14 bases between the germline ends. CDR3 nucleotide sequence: TGTGCCAGCAGCCCGGTGGGGGGAGCTGGCTACACCTTC. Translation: CASSPVGGAGYTF.

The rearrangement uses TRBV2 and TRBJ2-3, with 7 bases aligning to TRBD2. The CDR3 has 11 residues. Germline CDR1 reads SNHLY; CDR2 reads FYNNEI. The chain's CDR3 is CGGGNTDTQYF. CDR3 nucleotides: TGTGGCGGGGGAAACACAGATACGCAGTATTTT.

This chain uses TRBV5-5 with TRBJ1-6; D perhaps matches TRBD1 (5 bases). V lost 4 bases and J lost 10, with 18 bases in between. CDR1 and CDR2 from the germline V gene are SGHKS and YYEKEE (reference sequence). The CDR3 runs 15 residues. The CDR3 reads CASSGGRQDLSPLHF. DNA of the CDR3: TGTGCCAGCAGCGGGGGGAGGCAGGATCTCTCACCCCTCCACTTT.

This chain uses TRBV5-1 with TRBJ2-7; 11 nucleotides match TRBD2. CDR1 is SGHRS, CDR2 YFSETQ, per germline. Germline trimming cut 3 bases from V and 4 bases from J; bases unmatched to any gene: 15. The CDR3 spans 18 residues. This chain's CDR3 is CASSSLAGGGLRGYEQYF. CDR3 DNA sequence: TGCGCCAGCAGCTCCCTAGCGGGAGGTGGTCTGCGGGGATACGAGCAGTACTTC.

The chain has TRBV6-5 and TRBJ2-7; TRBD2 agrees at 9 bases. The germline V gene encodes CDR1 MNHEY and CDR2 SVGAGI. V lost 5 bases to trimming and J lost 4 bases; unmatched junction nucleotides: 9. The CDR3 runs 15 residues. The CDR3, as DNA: TGTGCCAGCAGTCGCGCCGGACTAGCGCCTTACGAGCAGTACTTC. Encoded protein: CASSRAGLAPYEQYF.

The CDR3 region is CAISGGGQGGSPLHF. CDR3 coding DNA: TGTGCCATCAGTGGAGGGGGACAGGGCGGTTCACCCCTCCACTTT. The J gene is TRBJ1-6, the V gene TRBV10-3, with TRBD1 identical over 9 bases. The CDR3 contains 15 residues. With V trimmed by 4 bases and J by 9 bases, 7 bases remained unmatched. Germline V gene sequence: CDR1 ENHRY, CDR2 SYGVKD.

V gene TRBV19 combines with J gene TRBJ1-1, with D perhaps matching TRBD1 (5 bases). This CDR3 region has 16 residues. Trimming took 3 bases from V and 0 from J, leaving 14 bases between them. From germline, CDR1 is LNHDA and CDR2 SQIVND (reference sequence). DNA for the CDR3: TGTGCCAGTAGTATCGTACGACAGTTAATGAACACTGAAGCTTTCTTT. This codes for CASSIVRQLMNTEAFF.

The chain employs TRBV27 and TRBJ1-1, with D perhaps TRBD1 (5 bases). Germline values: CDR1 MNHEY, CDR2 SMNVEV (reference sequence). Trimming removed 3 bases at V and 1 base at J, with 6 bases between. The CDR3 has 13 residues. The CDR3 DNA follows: TGTGCCAGCAGTTTCAGGGAGAACACTGAAGCTTTCTTT. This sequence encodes CASSFRENTEAFF.